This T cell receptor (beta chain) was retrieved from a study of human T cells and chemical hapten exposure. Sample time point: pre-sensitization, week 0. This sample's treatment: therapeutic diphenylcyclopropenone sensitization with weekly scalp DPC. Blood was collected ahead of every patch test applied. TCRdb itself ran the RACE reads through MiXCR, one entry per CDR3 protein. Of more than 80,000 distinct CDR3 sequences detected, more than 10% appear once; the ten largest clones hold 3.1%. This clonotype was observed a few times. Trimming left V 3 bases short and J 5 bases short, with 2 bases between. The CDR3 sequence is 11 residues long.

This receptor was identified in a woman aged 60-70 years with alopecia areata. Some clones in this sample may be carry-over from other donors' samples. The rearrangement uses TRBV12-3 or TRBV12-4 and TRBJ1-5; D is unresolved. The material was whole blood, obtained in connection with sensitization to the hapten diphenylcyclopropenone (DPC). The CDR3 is CASSFDQPQHF. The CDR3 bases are TGTGCCAGCAGTTTCGATCAGCCCCAGCATTTT.